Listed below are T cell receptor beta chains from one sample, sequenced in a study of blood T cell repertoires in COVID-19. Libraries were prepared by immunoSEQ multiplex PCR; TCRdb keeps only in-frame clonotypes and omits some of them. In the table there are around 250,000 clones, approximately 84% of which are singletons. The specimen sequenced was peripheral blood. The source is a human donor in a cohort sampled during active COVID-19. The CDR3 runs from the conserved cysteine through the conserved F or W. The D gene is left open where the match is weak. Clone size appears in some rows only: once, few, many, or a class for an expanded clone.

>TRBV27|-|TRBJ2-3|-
CASIQTGTRKGSQYF
TGTGCCAGCATTCAAACCGGGACACGGAAGGGATCGCAGTATTTT
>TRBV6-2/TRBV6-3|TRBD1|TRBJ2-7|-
CASSFRKDRGYEQYF
TGTGCCAGCAGTTTCCGGAAGGACAGGGGCTACGAGCAGTACTTC
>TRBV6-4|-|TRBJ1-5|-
CASRWFRGQPQHF
TGTGCCAGCAGGTGGTTTCGGGGTCAGCCCCAGCATTTT
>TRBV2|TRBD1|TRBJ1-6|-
CASNKGQGRYNSPLHF
TGTGCCAGCAACAAGGGACAGGGACGCTATAATTCACCCCTCCACTTT
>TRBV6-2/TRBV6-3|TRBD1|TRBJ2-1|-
CASSYSRDRANEQFF
TGTGCCAGCAGTTACTCGCGGGACAGGGCCAATGAGCAGTTCTTC
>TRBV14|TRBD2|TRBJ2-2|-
CASSPPPTSGRAWNTGELFF
TGTGCCAGCAGCCCCCCGCCGACTAGCGGGAGGGCTTGGAACACCGGGGAGCTGTTTTTT
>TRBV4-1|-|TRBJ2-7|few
CASSQDHQGLSYEQYF
TGCGCCAGCAGCCAAGATCACCAGGGATTATCCTACGAGCAGTACTTC
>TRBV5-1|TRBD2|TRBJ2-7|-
CASSFSPSGGPSYEQYF
TGCGCCAGCAGCTTCTCGCCTAGCGGGGGGCCTTCCTACGAGCAGTACTTC
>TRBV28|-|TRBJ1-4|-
CASSVGQLNEKLFF
TGTGCCAGCAGTGTCGGACAGCTTAATGAAAAACTGTTTTTT
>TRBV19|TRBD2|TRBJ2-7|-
CASSPRLAGVGEQYF
TGTGCCAGTAGTCCCCGGTTAGCGGGGGTCGGCGAGCAGTACTTC
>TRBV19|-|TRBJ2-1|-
CASSPPGGPYSYNEQFF
TGTGCCAGTAGTCCCCCCGGAGGACCCTACTCCTACAATGAGCAGTTCTTC
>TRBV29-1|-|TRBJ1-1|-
CSVDPWPGTEAFF
TGCAGCGTTGATCCCTGGCCAGGGACTGAAGCTTTCTTT
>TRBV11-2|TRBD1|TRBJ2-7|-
CASSRGQSSYEQYF
TGTGCCAGCAGCCGGGGACAGAGCTCCTACGAGCAGTACTTC
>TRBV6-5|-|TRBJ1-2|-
CASSYSRDQYGYTF
TGTGCCAGCAGTTACTCGAGGGATCAGTATGGCTACACCTTC
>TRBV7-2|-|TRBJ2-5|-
CASSLDFLGGGSQYF
TGTGCCAGCAGCTTAGACTTTTTAGGGGGAGGGTCCCAGTACTTC
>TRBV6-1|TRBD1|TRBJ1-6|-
CASSEARQGWDSPLHF
TGTGCCAGCAGTGAAGCAAGACAGGGTTGGGATTCACCCCTCCACTTT
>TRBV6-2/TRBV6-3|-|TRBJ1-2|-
CASSSVYGYTF
TGTGCCAGCAGTTCCGTCTATGGCTACACCTTC
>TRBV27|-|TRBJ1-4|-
CASSLFRRGAGEKLFF
TGTGCCAGCAGTTTATTTAGGCGGGGGGCAGGCGAAAAACTGTTTTTT
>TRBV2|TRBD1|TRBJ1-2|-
CASRDRNNYGYTF
TGTGCCAGCAGGGACAGGAATAACTATGGCTACACCTTC
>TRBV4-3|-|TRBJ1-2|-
CASSQDFDGVTYGGYTF
TGCGCCAGCAGCCAAGATTTCGATGGAGTAACCTATGGAGGCTACACCTTC